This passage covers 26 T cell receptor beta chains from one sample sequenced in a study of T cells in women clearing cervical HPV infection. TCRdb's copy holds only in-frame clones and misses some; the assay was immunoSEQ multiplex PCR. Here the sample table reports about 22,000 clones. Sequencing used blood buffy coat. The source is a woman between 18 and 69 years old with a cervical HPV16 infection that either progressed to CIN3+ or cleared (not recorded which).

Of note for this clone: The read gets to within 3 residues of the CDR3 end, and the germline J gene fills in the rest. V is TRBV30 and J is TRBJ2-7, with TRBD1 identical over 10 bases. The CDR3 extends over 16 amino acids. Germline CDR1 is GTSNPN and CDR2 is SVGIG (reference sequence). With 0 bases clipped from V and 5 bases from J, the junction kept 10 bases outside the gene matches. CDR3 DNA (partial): TGTGCCTGGAGTGTATTAAGACAGGGGGCTAAAGACGAG. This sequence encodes CAWSVLRQGAKDE. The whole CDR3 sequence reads CAWSVLRQGAKDEQYF.

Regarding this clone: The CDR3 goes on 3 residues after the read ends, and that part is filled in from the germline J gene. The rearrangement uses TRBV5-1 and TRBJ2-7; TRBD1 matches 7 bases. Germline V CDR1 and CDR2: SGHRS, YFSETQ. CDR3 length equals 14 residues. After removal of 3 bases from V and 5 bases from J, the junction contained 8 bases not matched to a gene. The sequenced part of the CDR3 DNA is TGCGCCAGCAGCTGGGACAGCCTGAGCGACGAG. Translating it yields CASSWDSLSDE. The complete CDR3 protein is CASSWDSLSDEQYF.

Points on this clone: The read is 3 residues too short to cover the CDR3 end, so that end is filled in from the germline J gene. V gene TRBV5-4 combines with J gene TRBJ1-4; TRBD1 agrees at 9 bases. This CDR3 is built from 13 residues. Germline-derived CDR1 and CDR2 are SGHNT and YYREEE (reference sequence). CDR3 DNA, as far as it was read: TGTGCCAGCAGCTGGGAAGGGACAGGGAAA. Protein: CASSWEGTGK. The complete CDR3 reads CASSWEGTGKLFF.

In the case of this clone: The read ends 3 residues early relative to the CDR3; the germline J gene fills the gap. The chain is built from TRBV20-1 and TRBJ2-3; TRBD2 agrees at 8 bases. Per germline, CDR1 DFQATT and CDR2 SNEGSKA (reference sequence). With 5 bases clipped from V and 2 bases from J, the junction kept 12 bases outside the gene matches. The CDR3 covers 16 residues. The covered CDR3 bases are TGCAGTGCTCCCCCCGGGATAGCGGGGACCACAGATACG. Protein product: CSAPPGIAGTTDT. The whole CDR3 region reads CSAPPGIAGTTDTQYF.

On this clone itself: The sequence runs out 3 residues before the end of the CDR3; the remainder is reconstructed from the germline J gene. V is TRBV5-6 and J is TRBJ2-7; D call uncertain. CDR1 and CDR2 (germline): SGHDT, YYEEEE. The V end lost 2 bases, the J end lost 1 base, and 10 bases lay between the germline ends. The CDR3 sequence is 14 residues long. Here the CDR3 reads CASSFTGGSYEQYF. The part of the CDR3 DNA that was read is TGTGCCAGCAGCTTTACGGGTGGATCCTACGAG.

The CDR3 region is CSAPPARGGWHTDTQYF. The sequenced part of the CDR3 DNA is TGCAGTGCGCCCCCGGCAAGAGGCGGGTGGCACACAGATACG. V and J are TRBV20-1 and TRBJ2-3, with a tentative D call TRBD2 (5 bases). The read ends 3 residues early relative to the CDR3; the germline J gene fills the gap. V shed 6 bases and J shed 2 bases, with 24 bases lying between them. Per germline, CDR1 DFQATT and CDR2 SNEGSKA (reference sequence). CDR3 length equals 17 residues.

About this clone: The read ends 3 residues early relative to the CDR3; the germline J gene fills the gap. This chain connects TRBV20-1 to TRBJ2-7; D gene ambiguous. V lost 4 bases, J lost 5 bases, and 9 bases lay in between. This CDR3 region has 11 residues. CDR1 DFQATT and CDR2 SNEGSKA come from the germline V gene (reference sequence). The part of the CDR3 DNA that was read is TGCAGTGCTATGAGACTGAACGAG. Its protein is CSAMRLNE. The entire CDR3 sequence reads CSAMRLNEQYF.

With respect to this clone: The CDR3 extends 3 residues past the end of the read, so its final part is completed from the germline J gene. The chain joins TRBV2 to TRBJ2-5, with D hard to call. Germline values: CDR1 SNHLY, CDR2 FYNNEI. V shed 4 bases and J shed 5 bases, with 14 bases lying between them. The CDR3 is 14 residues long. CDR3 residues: CASSAVSNSETQYF. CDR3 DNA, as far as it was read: TGTGCCAGCAGTGCGGTCTCCAACTCCGAGACC.

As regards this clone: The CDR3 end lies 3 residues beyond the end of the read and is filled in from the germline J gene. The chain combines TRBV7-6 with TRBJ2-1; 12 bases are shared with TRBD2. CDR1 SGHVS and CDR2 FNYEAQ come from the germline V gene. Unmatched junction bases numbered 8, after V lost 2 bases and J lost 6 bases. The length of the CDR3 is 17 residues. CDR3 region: CASSLLSSGGAINEQFF. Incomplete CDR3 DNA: TGTGCCAGCAGCTTACTATCTAGCGGGGGGGCGATCAATGAG. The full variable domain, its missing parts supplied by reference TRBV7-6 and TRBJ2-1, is GAGVSQSPRYKVTKRGQDVALRCDPISGHVSLYWYRQALGQGPEFLTYFNYEAQQDKSGLPNDRFSAERPEGSISTLTIQRTEQRDSAMYRCASSLLSSGGAINEQFFGPGTRLTVL.

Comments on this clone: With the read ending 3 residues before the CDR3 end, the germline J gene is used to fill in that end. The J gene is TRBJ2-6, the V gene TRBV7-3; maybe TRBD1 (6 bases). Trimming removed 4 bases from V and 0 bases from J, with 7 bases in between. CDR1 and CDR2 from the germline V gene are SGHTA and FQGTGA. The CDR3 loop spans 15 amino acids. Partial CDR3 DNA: TGTGCCAGCAGCTCGGACAGCTCTGGGGCCAACGTC. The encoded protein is CASSSDSSGANV. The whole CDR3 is CASSSDSSGANVLTF.

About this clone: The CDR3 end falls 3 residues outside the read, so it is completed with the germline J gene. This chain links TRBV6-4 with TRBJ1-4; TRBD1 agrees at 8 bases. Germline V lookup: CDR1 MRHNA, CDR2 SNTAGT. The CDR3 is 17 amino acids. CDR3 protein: CASSDTLRDRFNSPLFF. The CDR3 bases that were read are TGTGCCAGCAGTGACACCTTAAGGGACAGGTTTAATTCACCA.

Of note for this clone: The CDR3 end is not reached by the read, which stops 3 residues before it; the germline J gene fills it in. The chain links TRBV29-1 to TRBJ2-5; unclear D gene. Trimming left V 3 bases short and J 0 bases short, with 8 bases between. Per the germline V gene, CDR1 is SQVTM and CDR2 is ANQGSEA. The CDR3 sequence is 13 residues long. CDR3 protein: CSVEADNQETQYF. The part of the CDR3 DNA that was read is TGCAGCGTTGAGGCAGACAACCAAGAGACC.

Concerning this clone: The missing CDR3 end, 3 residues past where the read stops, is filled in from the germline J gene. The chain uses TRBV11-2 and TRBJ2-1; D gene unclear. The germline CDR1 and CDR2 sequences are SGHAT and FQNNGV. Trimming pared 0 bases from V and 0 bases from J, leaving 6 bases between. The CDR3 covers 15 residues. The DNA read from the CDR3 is TGTGCCAGCAGCTTAGAGCCAGGCTCCTACAATGAG. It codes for CASSLEPGSYNE. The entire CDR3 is CASSLEPGSYNEQFF.

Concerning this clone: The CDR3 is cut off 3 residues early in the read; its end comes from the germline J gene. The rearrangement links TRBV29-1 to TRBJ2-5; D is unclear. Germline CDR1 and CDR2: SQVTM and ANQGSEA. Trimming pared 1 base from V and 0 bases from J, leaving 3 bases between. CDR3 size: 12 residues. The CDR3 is CSVEAYQETQYF. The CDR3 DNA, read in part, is TGCAGCGTTGAAGCGTACCAAGAGACC.

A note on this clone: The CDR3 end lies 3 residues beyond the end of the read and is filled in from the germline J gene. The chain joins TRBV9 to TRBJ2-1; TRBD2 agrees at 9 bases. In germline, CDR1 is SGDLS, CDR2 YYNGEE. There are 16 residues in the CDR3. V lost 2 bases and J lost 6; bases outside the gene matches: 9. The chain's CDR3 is CASSVRGGPIGNEQFF. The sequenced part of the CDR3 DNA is TGTGCCAGCAGCGTGCGGGGGGGCCCTATCGGCAATGAG. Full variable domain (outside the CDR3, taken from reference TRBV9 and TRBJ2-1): DSGVTQTPKHLITATGQRVTLRCSPRSGDLSVYWYQQSLDQGLQFLIQYYNGEERAKGNILERFSAQQFPDLHSELNLSSLELGDSALYFCASSVRGGPIGNEQFFGPGTRLTVL.

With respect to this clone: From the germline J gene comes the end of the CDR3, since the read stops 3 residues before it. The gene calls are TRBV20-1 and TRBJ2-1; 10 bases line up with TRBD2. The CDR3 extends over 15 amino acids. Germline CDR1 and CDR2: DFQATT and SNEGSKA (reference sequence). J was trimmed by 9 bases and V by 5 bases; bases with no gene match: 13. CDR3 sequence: CSASHSGGLLSEQFF. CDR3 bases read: TGCAGTGCTTCCCATAGCGGGGGGCTCCTTAGTGAG.

Incomplete CDR3 DNA: TGTGCCAGCAGCTTGGCTTTACGGAATGAG. Translation: CASSLALRNE. The CDR3 in full is CASSLALRNEQFF. This chain uses TRBV5-8 with TRBJ2-1; D gene unclear. The CDR3 is cut off 3 residues early in the read; its end comes from the germline J gene. Looked up from germline, CDR1 is SGHTS and CDR2 is YDEGEE. V lost 0 bases, J lost 7 bases, and 8 bases lay in between. CDR3 length equals 13 residues.

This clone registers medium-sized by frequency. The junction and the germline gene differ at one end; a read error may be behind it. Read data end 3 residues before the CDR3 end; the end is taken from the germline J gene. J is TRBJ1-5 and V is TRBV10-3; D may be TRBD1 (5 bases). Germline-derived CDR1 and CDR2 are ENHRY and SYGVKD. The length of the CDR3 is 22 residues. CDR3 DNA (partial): TGTGACATCGGCCCAAAAGAACCCGACAGCTTTCTATCTAAGGGAAGCGATCAGCCC. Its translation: CDIGPKEPDSFLSKGSDQP. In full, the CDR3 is CDIGPKEPDSFLSKGSDQPQHF.

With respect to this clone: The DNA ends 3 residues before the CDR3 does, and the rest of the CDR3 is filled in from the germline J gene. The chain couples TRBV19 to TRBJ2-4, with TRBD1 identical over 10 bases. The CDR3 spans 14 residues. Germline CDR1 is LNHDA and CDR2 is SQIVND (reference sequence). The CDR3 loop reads CASTDRGRGDGQYF. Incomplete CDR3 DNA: TGTGCCAGTACCGACAGGGGGCGCGGGGATGGT.

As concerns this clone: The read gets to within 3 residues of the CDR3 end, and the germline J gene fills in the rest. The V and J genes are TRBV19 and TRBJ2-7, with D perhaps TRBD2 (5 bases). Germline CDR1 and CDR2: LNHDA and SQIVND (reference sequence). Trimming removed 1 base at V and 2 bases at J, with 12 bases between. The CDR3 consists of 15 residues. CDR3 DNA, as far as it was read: TGTGCCAGTAGTATAGGGGCGGACTGGACCTACGAG. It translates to CASSIGADWTYE. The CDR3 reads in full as CASSIGADWTYEQYF.

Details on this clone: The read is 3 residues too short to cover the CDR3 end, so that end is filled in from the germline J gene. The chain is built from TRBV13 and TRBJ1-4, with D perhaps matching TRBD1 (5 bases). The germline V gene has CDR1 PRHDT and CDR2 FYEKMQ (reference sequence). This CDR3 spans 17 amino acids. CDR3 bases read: TGTGCCAGCAGCTTAACGGGACTCCGCTCCTATAATTCACCA. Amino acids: CASSLTGLRSYNSP. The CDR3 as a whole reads CASSLTGLRSYNSPLFF.

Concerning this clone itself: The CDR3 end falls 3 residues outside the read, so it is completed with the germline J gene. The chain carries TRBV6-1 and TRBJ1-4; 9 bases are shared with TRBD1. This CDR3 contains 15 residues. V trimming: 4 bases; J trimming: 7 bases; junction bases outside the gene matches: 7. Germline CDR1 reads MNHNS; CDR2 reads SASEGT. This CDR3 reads CASSGRDRAGEKLFF. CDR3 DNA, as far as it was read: TGTGCCAGCAGTGGCCGGGACAGGGCGGGTGAAAAA.

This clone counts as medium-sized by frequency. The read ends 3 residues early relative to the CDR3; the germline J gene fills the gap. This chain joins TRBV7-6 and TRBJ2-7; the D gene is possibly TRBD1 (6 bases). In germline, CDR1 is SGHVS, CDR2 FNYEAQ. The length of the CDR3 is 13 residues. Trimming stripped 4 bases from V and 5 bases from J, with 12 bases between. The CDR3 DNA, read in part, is TGTGCCAGCAGCTCGGATAACAGGGACGAG. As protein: CASSSDNRDE. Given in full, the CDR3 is CASSSDNRDEQYF.

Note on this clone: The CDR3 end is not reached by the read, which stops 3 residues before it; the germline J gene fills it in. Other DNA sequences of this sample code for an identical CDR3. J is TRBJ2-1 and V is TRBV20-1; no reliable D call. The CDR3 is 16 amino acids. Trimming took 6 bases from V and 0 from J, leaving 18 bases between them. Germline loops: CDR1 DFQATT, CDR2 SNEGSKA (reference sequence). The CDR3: CSAPRVGPSSYNEQFF. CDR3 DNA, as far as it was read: TGCAGTGCCCCCCGCGTAGGGCCGAGCTCCTACAATGAG.

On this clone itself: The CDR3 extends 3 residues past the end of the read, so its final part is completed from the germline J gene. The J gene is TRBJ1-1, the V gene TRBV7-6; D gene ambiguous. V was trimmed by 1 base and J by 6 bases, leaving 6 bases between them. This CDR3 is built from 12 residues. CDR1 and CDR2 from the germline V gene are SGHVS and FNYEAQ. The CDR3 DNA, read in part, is TGTGCCAGCAGCTTAGTGGCAGCTGAA. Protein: CASSLVAAE. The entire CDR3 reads CASSLVAAEAFF.

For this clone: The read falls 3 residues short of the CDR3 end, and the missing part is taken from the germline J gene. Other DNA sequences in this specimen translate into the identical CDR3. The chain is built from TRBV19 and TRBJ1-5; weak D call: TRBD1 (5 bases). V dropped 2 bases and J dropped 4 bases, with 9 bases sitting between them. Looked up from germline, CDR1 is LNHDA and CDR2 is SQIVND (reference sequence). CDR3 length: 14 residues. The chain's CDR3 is CASSIQGGNQPQHF. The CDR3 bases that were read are TGTGCCAGTAGTATACAGGGAGGGAATCAGCCC.